These T cell receptor beta chains were read from a single sample in a study of shared clonotypes between healthy human individuals. Produced via immunoSEQ multiplex PCR; TCRdb's table is partial and in-frame only. Among around 2,100,000 clones listed, approximately 94% were seen once. Specimen: naive CD8+ T cells sorted from blood. The receptors derive from a man aged 18 to 30 in good health. Each CDR3 is given with its conserved first and last residue. The D gene is left open where the match is weak. The size field is filled for only some rows; it gives once, few, many or a size class.

clone size	D gene	J gene	V gene	CDR3 DNA	CDR3 protein
-	TRBD1	TRBJ2-1	TRBV7-9	TGTGCCAGCAGTACAGGGGGCGGTCACAATGAGCAGTTCTTC	CASSTGGGHNEQFF
-	-	TRBJ1-6	TRBV6-5	TGTGCCAGCAGGGAGAGAAGCTCCTATAATTCACCCCTCCACTTT	CASRERSSYNSPLHF
-	TRBD1	TRBJ2-1	TRBV6-5	TGTGCCAGCAGTCCACAAGAGGACAGGGCCAATGAGCAGTTCTTC	CASSPQEDRANEQFF
-	TRBD1	TRBJ2-5	TRBV6-5	TGTGCCAGCAGTTACGGGGACAGGGGCCTCCAAGAGACCCAGTACTTC	CASSYGDRGLQETQYF
-	-	TRBJ1-1	TRBV27	TGTGCCAGCAGTTTATGGGAGGACACTGAAGCTTTCTTT	CASSLWEDTEAFF
-	-	TRBJ2-7	TRBV15	TGTGCCACCAGCAGAGTTTCAGGGACGTTCGAGCAGTACTTC	CATSRVSGTFEQYF
-	-	TRBJ2-7	TRBV11-2	TGTGCCAGCAGCTTAGGGTTCGGATCCTACGAGCAGTACTTC	CASSLGFGSYEQYF
few	-	TRBJ1-6	TRBV13	TGTGCCAGCAGCCCCAGGGCAGGGGAATCACCCCTCCACTTT	CASSPRAGESPLHF
-	-	TRBJ1-2	TRBV11-3	TGTGCCAGCAGCCCCCTACTAAAAACAGGTGGCTACACCTTC	CASSPLLKTGGYTF
-	-	TRBJ2-7	TRBV5-5	TGTGCCAGCAGCCTTTTCGGGCAACGATCCTACGAGCAGTACTTC	CASSLFGQRSYEQYF
-	TRBD1	TRBJ2-7	TRBV19	TGTGCCAGTAGTAGTCGGACAGGGGGCCTTGCGGGGTACGAGCAGTACTTC	CASSSRTGGLAGYEQYF
-	-	TRBJ1-1	TRBV7-8	TGTGCCAGCAGCGCTACAGGGTCTGGGGGCACTGAAGCTTTCTTT	CASSATGSGGTEAFF
-	TRBD2	TRBJ2-7	TRBV5-1	TGCGCCAGCAGCTTGGTGGGGACTACTTACGAGCAGTACTTC	CASSLVGTTYEQYF
-	-	TRBJ2-7	TRBV9	TGTGCCAGCAGCGTAGGGGCGGAGCCCTATTACTACGAGCAGTACTTC	CASSVGAEPYYYEQYF
-	-	TRBJ2-7	TRBV19	TGTGCCAGTAGTATAGATCTCGAATACGAGCAGTACTTC	CASSIDLEYEQYF
-	-	TRBJ2-7	TRBV11-2	TGTGCCAGCAGCTTAGATGGGGCGGATACCTTGTACTTC	CASSLDGADTLYF
-	-	TRBJ2-6	TRBV5-1	TGCGCCAGCAGATTCGGCGTCTCTGGGGCCAACGTCCTGACTTTC	CASRFGVSGANVLTF
once	TRBD2	TRBJ2-3	TRBV27	TGTGCCAGCAGCCCGGCTAGCGGGGAGGTAACAGATACGCAGTATTTT	CASSPASGEVTDTQYF
once	TRBD2	TRBJ2-7	TRBV6-1	TGTGCCAGCAGTCCGGGACTAGCGGGGGACTACGAGCAGTACTTC	CASSPGLAGDYEQYF
-	-	TRBJ2-7	TRBV5-6	TGTGCCAGCAGCTTCCCGGGAAAACGCTACGAGCAGTACTTC	CASSFPGKRYEQYF
once	-	TRBJ2-1	TRBV30	TGTGCCTGGAGTGTTACCGGGAGTGATGAGCAGTTCTTC	CAWSVTGSDEQFF
-	-	TRBJ1-1	TRBV14	TGTGCCAGCAGCCCTCGACCAGGGAGCACTGAAGCTTTCTTT	CASSPRPGSTEAFF
-	-	TRBJ2-6	TRBV6-1	TGTGGGGTGCGGCGGGACGGGGCCAACGTCCTGACTTTC	CGVRRDGANVLTF
-	TRBD1	TRBJ2-7	TRBV10-3	TGTGCCATCAGTGAGACAGACAGGGGGGTCTACGAGCAGTACTTC	CAISETDRGVYEQYF
-	TRBD2	TRBJ2-7	TRBV2	TGTGCCAGCGCCAGCCTAGCGGGGCTTGACGAGCAGTACTTC	CASASLAGLDEQYF
once	TRBD1	TRBJ2-2	TRBV15	TGTGCCACCAGCAGAGAAGGGACAGGGAATACCGGGGAGCTGTTTTTT	CATSREGTGNTGELFF
-	TRBD1	TRBJ1-5	TRBV27	TGTGCCAGCAGTTTACGAGGGACAGCCCATGAGCATTTT	CASSLRGTAHEHF
-	-	TRBJ2-5	TRBV4-3	TGCGCCAGCAGCCAAGATCTGTTTGAGACCCAGTACTTC	CASSQDLFETQYF
-	-	TRBJ2-1	TRBV4-1	TGCGCCAGCAGCCAAGATCGTGGAGGGTCCTATGAGCAGTTCTTC	CASSQDRGGSYEQFF
-	-	TRBJ2-1	TRBV5-6	TGTGCCAGCAGCCCGGAACGCGGACTGCCCCCCCACAATGAGCAGTTCTTC	CASSPERGLPPHNEQFF
-	-	TRBJ1-2	TRBV6-1	TGTGCCAGCAGTGAAGAAATATGGGAGGGCTATGGCTACACCTTC	CASSEEIWEGYGYTF
-	-	TRBJ2-7	TRBV5-6	TGTGCCAGCAGCCTCTGGGACGGGAACTACGAGCAGTACTTC	CASSLWDGNYEQYF
once	TRBD1	TRBJ2-2	TRBV15	TGTGCCACCAGCAGAGGAGAGACAGGGGTAGACGGGGAGCTGTTTTTT	CATSRGETGVDGELFF
-	TRBD1	TRBJ1-2	TRBV18	TGTGCCAGCTCACCCACGGCCAGGGGGGAGCGGTACTATGGCTACACCTTC	CASSPTARGERYYGYTF
-	TRBD1	TRBJ1-1	TRBV4-1	TGCGCCAGCAGCCAAGTACTCGGGACAGGAGAAGCTTTCTTT	CASSQVLGTGEAFF
-	-	TRBJ2-7	TRBV27	TGTGCCAGCAGTTTACGGTCTAGCTACTACGAGCAGTACTTC	CASSLRSSYYEQYF
once	-	TRBJ1-5	TRBV9	TGTGCCAGCAGCGTAGGGAGCGCGGGTCAGCCCCAGCATTTT	CASSVGSAGQPQHF
-	TRBD1	TRBJ2-7	TRBV29-1	TGCAGCGCAAAGGGAGGGACAGGGGGTTCGGACGAGCAGTACTTC	CSAKGGTGGSDEQYF
-	-	TRBJ2-3	TRBV7-9	TGTGCCAGCACCCTAGGGCTAGCTGATCTTACTAGCACAGATACGCAGTATTTT	CASTLGLADLTSTDTQYF
-	TRBD1	TRBJ1-2	TRBV4-1	TGCGCCAGCAGCCAAGGACAGGGTAATGGCTACACCTTC	CASSQGQGNGYTF